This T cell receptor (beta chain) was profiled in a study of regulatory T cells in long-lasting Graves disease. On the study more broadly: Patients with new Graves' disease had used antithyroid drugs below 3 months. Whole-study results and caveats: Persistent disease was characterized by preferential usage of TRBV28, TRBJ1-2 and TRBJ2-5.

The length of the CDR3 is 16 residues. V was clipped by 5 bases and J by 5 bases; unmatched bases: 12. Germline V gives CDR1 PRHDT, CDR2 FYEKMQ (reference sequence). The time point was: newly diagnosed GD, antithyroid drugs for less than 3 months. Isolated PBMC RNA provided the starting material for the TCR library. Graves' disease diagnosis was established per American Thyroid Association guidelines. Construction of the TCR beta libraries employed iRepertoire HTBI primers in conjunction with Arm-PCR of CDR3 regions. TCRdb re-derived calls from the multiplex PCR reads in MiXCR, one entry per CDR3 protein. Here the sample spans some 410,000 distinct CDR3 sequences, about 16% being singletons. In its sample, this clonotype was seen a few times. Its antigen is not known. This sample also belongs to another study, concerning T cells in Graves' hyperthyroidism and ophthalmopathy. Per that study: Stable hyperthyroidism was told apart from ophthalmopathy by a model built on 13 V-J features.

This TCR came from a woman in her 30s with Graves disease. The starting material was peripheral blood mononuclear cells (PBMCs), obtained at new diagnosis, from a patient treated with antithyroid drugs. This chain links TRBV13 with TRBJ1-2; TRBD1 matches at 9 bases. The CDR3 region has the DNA TGTGCCAGCAGCCTCTTATATGGACAGGGGAGGTATGGCTACACCTTC. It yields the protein CASSLLYGQGRYGYTF.